These 23 T cell receptor beta chains were sequenced from one sample in a study of cytomegalovirus exposure and HLA in healthy donors. PCR primers comprised 60 Vbeta and 13 Jbeta primers. Profiled with immunoSEQ multiplex PCR; TCRdb holds only in-frame clones, not every one. The sample includes approximately 210,000 clones, approximately 86% seen only once; the top ten take roughly 1.8%. Sequences were obtained from PBMCs. These receptors originate from a woman under 30 in good health and CMV-seronegative.

The chain employs TRBV5-1 and TRBJ2-7; no definite D call. Germline V gene sequence: CDR1 SGHRS, CDR2 YFSETQ. CDR3 length: 13 residues. V was shortened by 5 bases and J by 7 bases, with 16 bases between the two germline ends. The CDR3 sequence is CASRQPLDEEQYF. The CDR3 DNA is TGCGCCAGCAGACAACCCCTTGATGAAGAGCAGTACTTC.

The genes are TRBV7-9 and TRBJ2-1, with D tentatively TRBD2 (5 bases). Trimming stripped 4 bases from V and 8 bases from J, with 12 bases between. CDR1 and CDR2 from the germline V gene are SEHNR and FQNEAQ (reference sequence). This CDR3 has 13 residues. CDR3 nucleotides: TGTGCCAGCAGCTCAGGACTGGAGGATGAGCAGTTCTTC. Translating it yields CASSSGLEDEQFF.

This chain uses TRBV10-3 with TRBJ2-6, with 11 bases identical to TRBD1. This CDR3 spans 18 amino acids. Germline V gene lookup returns CDR1 ENHRY and CDR2 SYGVKD. Trimming removed 10 bases from V and 4 bases from J; junction bases left unmatched: 15. The CDR3 DNA reads as TGTGCCACCTTCCCCGGGACAGGGGGTTTGTACGGGGCCAACGTCCTGACTTTC. It yields the protein CATFPGTGGLYGANVLTF.

V gene TRBV6-5 combines with J gene TRBJ2-5; D gene ambiguous. Looked up from germline, CDR1 is MNHEY and CDR2 is SVGAGI. V lost 3 bases and J lost 5, with 13 bases in between. This CDR3 region has 14 residues. CDR3 protein: CASSYFSSRETQYF. The DNA of the CDR3 is TGTGCCAGCAGTTATTTTTCATCTAGGGAGACCCAGTACTTC.

The chain has TRBV19 and TRBJ2-1; D is unresolved. Trimming left V 6 bases short and J 6 bases short, with 18 bases between. Germline values: CDR1 LNHDA, CDR2 SQIVND (reference sequence). CDR3 length: 15 residues. In nucleotides, the CDR3 is TGTGCCAGTAGCTACGCTCTGGCGGTAAGCAATGAGCAGTTCTTC. This gives the protein CASSYALAVSNEQFF.

This clone was observed a handful of times. Mismatch with germline at one junction end may stem from a read error. The chain combines TRBV7-7 with TRBJ2-1; tentatively, D is TRBD2 (7 bases). The CDR3 runs to 17 residues. Germline loops: CDR1 SSHAT, CDR2 FNYEAQ (reference sequence). CDR3 nucleotides: TGTGCTAGCAGCGCCCTAGGGGGGGGGAGCTCCTACAATGAGCAGTTCTTC. This translates into CASSALGGGSSYNEQFF.

This clone was seen just once. The chain carries TRBV9 and TRBJ2-1, with no clear D. The CDR3 has 13 amino acids. Germline CDR1 SGDLS, CDR2 YYNGEE. Trimming removed 1 base from V and 7 bases from J, with 9 bases in between. The CDR3 bases are TGTGCCAGCAGCGTATCCCCGGGTAATGAGCAGTTCTTC. This codes for CASSVSPGNEQFF. Together with reference TRBV9 and TRBJ2-1, the CDR3 gives the full variable domain: DSGVTQTPKHLITATGQRVTLRCSPRSGDLSVYWYQQSLDQGLQFLIQYYNGEERAKGNILERFSAQQFPDLHSELNLSSLELGDSALYFCASSVSPGNEQFFGPGTRLTVL.

The chain employs TRBV2 and TRBJ1-5; the D is unclear. Germline lookup yields CDR1 SNHLY and CDR2 FYNNEI. V was shortened by 7 bases and J by 2 bases, with 6 bases between the two germline ends. There are 12 residues in the CDR3. CDR3 coding DNA: TGTGCCAGCACATCAGGCAATCAGCCCCAGCATTTT. Its translation is CASTSGNQPQHF.

The CDR3 nucleotides are TGTGCCAGCAGTGAGGCCCCCTACAATGAGCAGTTCTTC. This gives the protein CASSEAPYNEQFF. The V call is TRBV6-4, the J call TRBJ2-1, with D uncertain. Between the trimmed V and J ends, which lost 3 bases and 2 bases, there was a span of 5 bases. The length of the CDR3 is 13 residues. Per the germline V gene, CDR1 is MRHNA and CDR2 is SNTAGT.

This clone appeared once. This chain links TRBV27 with TRBJ1-1; TRBD1 agrees at 7 bases. This CDR3 contains 14 residues. With 2 bases clipped from V and 4 bases from J, the junction kept 4 bases outside the gene matches. CDR1 is MNHEY and CDR2 is SMNVEV in the germline V gene (reference sequence). In DNA, the CDR3 is TGTGCCAGCAGTTTACGGCACAGGGGCACTGAAGCTTTCTTT. It is translated as CASSLRHRGTEAFF.

The chain uses TRBV9 and TRBJ1-3; tentative D call: TRBD1 (6 bases). CDR3 length: 15 amino acids. In germline, CDR1 is SGDLS, CDR2 YYNGEE. Trimming cost V 3 bases and J 0 bases, with 10 bases left between them. The chain's CDR3 is CASSARQVSGNTIYF. CDR3 DNA sequence: TGTGCCAGCAGCGCACGACAGGTCTCTGGAAACACCATATATTTT.

The chain links TRBV15 to TRBJ2-5; weak D call: TRBD2 (7 bases). V was cut by 0 bases and J by 4 bases, with 15 bases left in between. This CDR3 comprises 16 residues. Germline V gene data show CDR1 as LNHNV and CDR2 as YYDKDF (reference sequence). This CDR3 reads CATSRDRLGGGETQYF. In nucleotides, the CDR3 is TGTGCCACCAGCAGAGACCGCCTGGGAGGGGGAGAGACCCAGTACTTC.

The rearrangement uses TRBV27 and TRBJ1-5, with D maybe TRBD1 (5 bases). From germline, CDR1 is MNHEY and CDR2 SMNVEV (reference sequence). The V gene lost 5 bases and the J gene lost 5 bases, with 10 bases spanning the gap. The CDR3 spans 13 residues. The CDR3 here is CASSQQADQPQHF. The DNA of the CDR3 is TGTGCCAGCAGTCAACAGGCTGATCAGCCCCAGCATTTT.

The gene calls are TRBV7-9 and TRBJ2-5, with 7 bases that match TRBD1. The last part of the DNA fits TRBJ2-7 better; the J call may be wrong. CDR3 length: 15 residues. Germline-derived CDR1 and CDR2 are SEHNR and FQNEAQ (reference sequence). DNA of the CDR3: TGTGCCAGCAGCTCTACGACAGGGCAATTGAACGAGCAGTACTTC. This sequence encodes CASSSTTGQLNEQYF.

The chain combines TRBV19 with TRBJ2-1, with D maybe TRBD2 (5 bases). The CDR3 consists of 17 residues. Germline CDR1 reads LNHDA; CDR2 reads SQIVND (reference sequence). V lost 0 bases, J lost 2 bases, and 14 bases lay in between. The chain's CDR3 is CASSIDLSGYPYNEQFF. The CDR3 DNA follows: TGTGCCAGTAGTATAGATCTATCGGGGTACCCCTACAATGAGCAGTTCTTC. Full variable domain (outside the CDR3, taken from reference TRBV19 and TRBJ2-1): DGGITQSPKYLFRKEGQNVTLSCEQNLNHDAMYWYRQDPGQGLRLIYYSQIVNDFQKGDIAEGYSVSREKKESFPLTVTSAQKNPTAFYLCASSIDLSGYPYNEQFFGPGTRLTVL.

This chain connects TRBV5-5 to TRBJ2-7, with TRBD1 matching over 8 bases. The germline gives CDR1 SGHKS, CDR2 YYEKEE (reference sequence). The CDR3 is made up of 13 amino acids. J gave up 5 bases and V 2 bases, and 3 bases lay outside the gene matches. The CDR3 coding sequence is TGTGCCAGCAGCTTCCCAGGGGGCCACGAGCAGTACTTC. Protein sequence: CASSFPGGHEQYF.

This clone was detected only once. J is TRBJ2-1 and V is TRBV9; TRBD1 aligns across 8 bases. The CDR3 runs 14 residues. V lost 6 bases and J lost 4; bases outside the gene matches: 6. Germline V gene data show CDR1 as SGDLS and CDR2 as YYNGEE. The CDR3 sequence is CASTRTGTYNEQFF. Here the CDR3 DNA reads TGTGCCAGCACCCGGACAGGGACTTACAATGAGCAGTTCTTC.

The rearrangement links TRBV25-1 to TRBJ2-3; tentative D call: TRBD2 (5 bases). Trimming stripped 4 bases from V and 6 bases from J, with 20 bases between. The CDR3 contains 16 residues. Germline values: CDR1 MGHDK, CDR2 SYGVNS. CDR3 coding DNA: TGTGCCAGCAGTGTGGCGTCGGGGTCGGTGGTGGATACGCAGTATTTT. This encodes CASSVASGSVVDTQYF.

The V call is TRBV2, the J call TRBJ1-1, with D unresolved. The CDR3 extends over 15 amino acids. Germline CDR1 and CDR2: SNHLY and FYNNEI. Trimming took 3 bases from V and 6 from J, leaving 17 bases between them. CDR3 residues: CASSEAGPGTPEAFF. DNA for the CDR3: TGTGCCAGCAGTGAGGCGGGTCCGGGAACCCCTGAAGCTTTCTTT.

The V and J genes are TRBV5-1 and TRBJ2-7, with D perhaps TRBD1 (6 bases). The CDR3 length is 13 residues. V lost 3 bases and J lost 1, with 8 bases in between. The germline V gene has CDR1 SGHRS and CDR2 YFSETQ. DNA of the CDR3: TGCGCCAGCAGCTCGGACAGTTCCTACGAGCAGTACTTC. Translation gives CASSSDSSYEQYF.

The chain employs TRBV28 and TRBJ1-6; unclear D gene. V dropped 6 bases and J dropped 5 bases, with 14 bases sitting between them. Germline V gene lookup returns CDR1 MDHEN and CDR2 SYDVKM. This CDR3 is 15 amino acids long. DNA for the CDR3: TGTGCCAGCAGAGGACCCGGGAGCGATAATTCACCCCTCCACTTT. It codes for CASRGPGSDNSPLHF.

The genes are TRBV28 and TRBJ2-7; 7 bases map to TRBD1. Germline V gives CDR1 MDHEN, CDR2 SYDVKM. The CDR3 sequence is 12 residues long. Germline trimming cut 7 bases from V and 4 bases from J; bases unmatched to any gene: 4. The CDR3 DNA is TGTGCCAGCAAGACAGGGTGGTACGAGCAGTACTTC. Translated: CASKTGWYEQYF.

This clone has just a few counts. The V call is TRBV5-1, the J call TRBJ2-7, with 10 bases lining up with TRBD1. V dropped 3 bases and J dropped 5; count of bases not matched to a gene: 2. CDR1 is SGHRS, CDR2 YFSETQ, per germline. This CDR3 is built from 13 residues. CDR3 in amino acids: CASSWDRGDEQYF. In nucleotides, the CDR3 is TGCGCCAGCAGCTGGGACAGGGGAGACGAGCAGTACTTC.